This T cell receptor (beta chain) stems from a study of cytomegalovirus exposure and HLA in healthy donors. Turning to the study itself: Per a later analysis, the roughly 700 first-cohort and under 150 validation repertoires shared one platform. General observations from the study: It was reported that the classifier diagnosed cytomegalovirus status with high specificity and sensitivity in both the original and validation cohorts. A later analysis found first-cohort TCR clusters tended to co-occur in the 95 to 150 validation repertoires.

The J segment lost 7 bases and the V segment lost 1 base, leaving 7 bases of the junction unmatched. The CDR3 has 15 amino acids. CDR1 and CDR2 from the germline V gene are SQVTM and ANQGSEA. About this clone: The antigen remains unidentified.

Clones were read by immunoSEQ multiplex PCR, and TCRdb kept only the in-frame ones, dropping some. Altogether more than 95,000 clones are present, around nine tenths being singletons, with the ten largest covering approximately 4.5%. Material for sequencing was PBMCs. The genes are TRBV29-1 and TRBJ1-4; 9 bases are shared with TRBD1. The TCR sequence derives from a man aged 18 to 35 in good health and CMV-seropositive. Here the CDR3 DNA reads TGCAGCGTTGAAGCAACCGGGACAGGGTTTGAAAAACTGTTTTTT. Translating it yields CSVEATGTGFEKLFF.